The rows below give T cell receptor beta chains drawn from one sample of a study of cytomegalovirus exposure and HLA in healthy donors. The data were produced by immunoSEQ multiplex PCR, yet TCRdb's version contains in-frame clones alone and is incomplete. The table shows 100,000 to 150,000 clones, with 73% occurring only once. Material: PBMCs. The receptors were sampled from a man aged 55 to 69 in good health and CMV-seropositive. CDR3s include the opening cysteine and the closing phenylalanine or tryptophan.

v_gene | CDR3aa
TRBV12-2 | CASRLVMALYSNQPQHF
TRBV5-1 | CASSPGQGAGYTF
TRBV29-1 | CSVEDRGWAQYF
TRBV5-8 | CASSDRSYEQYF
TRBV27 | CASSLGRTYEQYF
TRBV2 | CASSEARQPNTEAFF
TRBV5-1 | CASSLIAGNTGELFF
TRBV30 | CAWSNYGYTF
TRBV6-1 | CASSEGGRGYGYTF
TRBV5-1 | CASSFFGAGNSYNEQFF
TRBV28 | CASSFGQNYGYTF
TRBV19 | CASSSLGQGYYEQYF
TRBV10-3 | CAISSPEGLAGGRYTQYF
TRBV5-4 | CASSLKTVSTDTQYF
TRBV5-4 | CASSPLGRGGVVADTQYF
TRBV11-2 | CASSLEGGPSYNEQFF
TRBV15 | CATRAGRAGEKLFF
TRBV5-5 | CASSLWGGPREPLHF
TRBV30 | CAWSRAGGGTQYF
TRBV7-2 | CASSITTKRVSYEQYF
TRBV29-1 | CSVRAGTGAETQYF
TRBV2 | CASSPQGESGNTIYF
TRBV2 | CASKEGWNTEAFF
TRBV6-1 | CASSDRTSGNEQFF
TRBV19 | CASSQGWRTDTQYF
TRBV19 | CASSQGGSTEAFF